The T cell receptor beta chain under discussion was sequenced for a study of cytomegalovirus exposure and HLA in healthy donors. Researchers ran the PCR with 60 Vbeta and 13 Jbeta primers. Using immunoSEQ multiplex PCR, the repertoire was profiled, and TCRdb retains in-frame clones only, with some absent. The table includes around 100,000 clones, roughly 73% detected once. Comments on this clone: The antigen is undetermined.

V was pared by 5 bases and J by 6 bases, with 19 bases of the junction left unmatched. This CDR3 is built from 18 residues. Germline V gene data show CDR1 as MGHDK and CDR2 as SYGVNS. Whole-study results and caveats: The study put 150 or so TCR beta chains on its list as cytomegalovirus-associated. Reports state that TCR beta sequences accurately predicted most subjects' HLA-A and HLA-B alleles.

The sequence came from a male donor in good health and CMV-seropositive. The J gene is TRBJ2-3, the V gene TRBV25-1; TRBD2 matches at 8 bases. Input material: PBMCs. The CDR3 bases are TGTGCCAGCAGTCCAGGGGTTCCGGGACTAGATTCCTCCGATACGCAGTATTTT. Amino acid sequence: CASSPGVPGLDSSDTQYF.